The 20 T cell receptor beta chains given below trace back to one sample, sequenced in a study of blood T cells in healthy people across ages. A second PCR, run for roughly 7 to 12 cycles, used a sample-barcoded 5' primer plus a J-beta primer mix. In TCRdb, the 5' RACE reads were re-called with MiXCR into one record per CDR3 protein. The repertoire holds 950,000 to 1,200,000 distinct CDR3 sequences, around two fifths seen once, with roughly 13% in the top ten. Sequencing input: blood. The receptors were sampled from a young man in good health.

V gene TRBV5-1 combines with J gene TRBJ2-2; D is perhaps TRBD1 (6 bases). CDR3 length: 15 amino acids. CDR1 SGHRS and CDR2 YFSETQ come from the germline V gene. V lost 5 bases and J lost 1, with 12 bases in between. In DNA form, the CDR3 reads TGCGCCAGCAGTACCGGGACACTGAACACCGGGGAGCTGTTTTTT. Translation gives CASSTGTLNTGELFF. Full variable domain (outside the CDR3, taken from reference TRBV5-1 and TRBJ2-2): KAGVTQTPRYLIKTRGQQVTLSCSPISGHRSVSWYQQTPGQGLQFLFEYFSETQRNKGNFPGRFSGRQFSNSRSEMNVSTLELGDSALYLCASSTGTLNTGELFFGEGSRLTVL.

A note on this clonotype: The junction differs from germline at one of its ends, possibly a read error. This chain uses TRBV6-2 or TRBV6-3 with TRBJ2-7, with 11 nucleotides matching TRBD1. The germline V gene encodes CDR1 MNHEY and CDR2 SVGEGT. The CDR3 length is 16 residues. The CDR3: CVSSKIPGQGDYEQYF. CDR3 DNA: TGTGTCAGCAGTAAAATTCCGGGACAGGGGGACTACGAGCAGTACTTC.

This rearrangement joins TRBV12-3 or TRBV12-4 to TRBJ2-5; possible D gene TRBD2, 6 bases. The V and J ends lost 4 bases and 10 bases respectively, with 28 bases between them. The CDR3 is 17 residues long. CDR3 DNA: TGTGCCAGCAGTTCAAAATACGACCCGGGCCTCGGGAGCGTCCAGTACTTC. Protein: CASSSKYDPGLGSVQYF.

The V call is TRBV3-1, the J call TRBJ2-7; 12 nucleotides line up with TRBD1. V lost 4 bases to trimming and J lost 4 bases; unmatched junction nucleotides: 5. Germline assignment: CDR1 LGHDT and CDR2 YNNKEL (reference sequence). The CDR3 length is 15 residues. The CDR3 DNA reads TGTGCCAGCAGCCCGGGGACAGGGGGCGATTACGAGCAGTACTTC. Amino acid sequence: CASSPGTGGDYEQYF.

This clonotype occurred many times. J is TRBJ2-7 and V is TRBV29-1; D might be TRBD1 (5 bases). V was trimmed by 4 bases and J by 7 bases, leaving 11 bases between them. This CDR3 has 11 amino acids. The germline CDR1 and CDR2 sequences are SQVTM and ANQGSEA. The CDR3 spells CSVARAREQYF. CDR3 nucleotides: TGCAGCGTTGCCAGGGCTCGGGAGCAGTACTTC.

V and J are TRBV4-2 and TRBJ2-4; perhaps D is TRBD1 or TRBD2 (5 bases each). V was clipped by 4 bases and J by 13 bases, with 20 bases between them. From germline, CDR1 is LGHNA and CDR2 YNFKEQ. The CDR3 has 14 residues. The CDR3 DNA reads as TGTGCCAGCAGCCCCACCGGGACGGGCGCAGAGCAGTACTTC. This encodes CASSPTGTGAEQYF.

The chain carries TRBV7-2 and TRBJ1-6, with no clear D. The CDR3 loop spans 17 amino acids. V lost 4 bases and J lost 7, with 20 bases in between. Germline CDR1 is SGHTA and CDR2 is FQGNSA. The CDR3 coding sequence is TGTGCCAGCAGCTCCACCGTCCGTGGGCGAGGAAATTCACCCCTCCACTTT. This encodes CASSSTVRGRGNSPLHF.

The chain joins TRBV6-5 to TRBJ2-1; 11 bases are a match to TRBD2. Trimming cost V 2 bases and J 5 bases; bases outside gene matches: 2. This CDR3 region has 15 residues. Per the germline V gene, CDR1 is MNHEY and CDR2 is SVGAGI. CDR3 amino acids: CASSYGTSGNNEQFF. The CDR3 bases are TGTGCCAGCAGTTACGGGACTAGCGGAAACAATGAGCAGTTCTTC.

This clonotype has ten or more counts. The chain is built from TRBV12-3 or TRBV12-4 and TRBJ1-2; D ambiguous. The length of the CDR3 is 14 residues. V was trimmed by 3 bases and J by 0 bases, leaving 8 bases between them. The CDR3 loop is CASSFLGANYGYTF. Here the CDR3 DNA reads TGTGCCAGCAGTTTTCTGGGAGCTAACTATGGCTACACCTTC.

The rearrangement uses TRBV5-6 and TRBJ1-6; TRBD1 matches 8 bases. The CDR3 is made up of 15 amino acids. Trimming at V came to 0 bases and at J to 8 bases, leaving 4 bases not matched to a gene. Looked up from germline, CDR1 is SGHDT and CDR2 is YYEEEE. For the CDR3, the DNA is TGTGCCAGCAGCTTGGGACAGGGGCTGGATTCACCCCTCCACTTT. Encoded protein: CASSLGQGLDSPLHF.

This clonotype was counted at least ten times. The chain links TRBV29-1 to TRBJ2-5; the D gene could be TRBD1 or TRBD2 (5 bases each). Between the trimmed V and J ends, which lost 8 bases and 5 bases, there was a span of 15 bases. Germline CDR1 and CDR2: SQVTM and ANQGSEA. The CDR3 spans 12 residues. The DNA for the CDR3 is TGCAGCTTGGGGCTCACTAGGGAGACCCAGTACTTC. This sequence encodes CSLGLTRETQYF.

This chain links TRBV12-3 or TRBV12-4 with TRBJ1-2; 9 positions agree with TRBD1. The trim removed 7 bases at V and 5 bases at J, leaving 8 bases unmatched. This CDR3 is 14 amino acids long. The DNA of the CDR3 is TGTGCCAGCACCAATACCGGGACAGGGTATGGCTACACCTTC. Protein product: CASTNTGTGYGYTF.

This chain uses TRBV6-1 with TRBJ1-2; tentatively, D is TRBD1 (5 bases). CDR1 and CDR2 from the germline V gene are MNHNS and SASEGT. Trimming shortened V by 7 bases and J by 4 bases, and 19 bases separated the two germline ends. This CDR3 region has 15 residues. The CDR3 reads CASNRRVSEAYGYTF. CDR3 sequence (DNA): TGTGCCAGCAACCGCAGGGTCTCCGAGGCCTATGGCTACACCTTC.

This chain connects TRBV4-1 to TRBJ2-1; 8 bases fit TRBD2. CDR1 and CDR2 from the germline V gene are MGHRA and YSYEKL. The CDR3 totals 17 residues. With V trimmed by 0 bases and J by 6 bases, 10 bases remained unmatched. The CDR3 protein is CASSQERGLVEGNEQFF. The CDR3 region has the DNA TGCGCCAGCAGCCAAGAAAGGGGACTAGTAGAGGGCAATGAGCAGTTCTTC.

This clonotype has just a few counts. The chain recombines TRBV18 with TRBJ2-2; tentative D call: TRBD1 (6 bases). CDR1 and CDR2 (germline): KGHSH, LQKENI. With 3 bases removed from V and 4 bases from J, the gap between germline ends came to 15 bases. The CDR3 length is 16 residues. The CDR3 loop is CASSPNTGMGTGELFF. The CDR3 DNA sequence: TGTGCCAGCTCACCGAATACAGGGATGGGCACCGGGGAGCTGTTTTTT.

This chain connects TRBV20-1 to TRBJ2-7; D is perhaps TRBD2 (6 bases). The length of the CDR3 is 14 residues. Germline V gives CDR1 DFQATT, CDR2 SNEGSKA (reference sequence). The V end lost 2 bases, the J end lost 5 bases, and 16 bases lay between the germline ends. The CDR3 region has the DNA TGCAGTGCTAGAAGTTCAGCGCGGGGCAACGAGCAGTACTTC. This codes for CSARSSARGNEQYF.

CDR3 sequence (DNA): TGCAGCGTTGACGGTTGGGGCAGGGGGCCTCATGAGCAGTACTTC. Its protein is CSVDGWGRGPHEQYF. The chain joins TRBV29-1 to TRBJ2-7, with 8 bases fitting TRBD1. V lost 3 bases and J lost 7; bases outside the gene matches: 14. Per the germline V gene, CDR1 is SQVTM and CDR2 is ANQGSEA. The CDR3 sequence is 15 residues long.

Remarks on this clonotype: A read error may account for a junction end that differs from germline. CDR3 protein: CSSSLSGSTTGELFF. In nucleotides, the CDR3 is TGTTCCAGCAGTTTATCGGGGTCCACCACCGGGGAGCTGTTTTTT. This chain uses TRBV27 with TRBJ2-2; D perhaps matches TRBD2 (5 bases). The CDR3 length is 15 residues. Germline CDR1 MNHEY, CDR2 SMNVEV (reference sequence).

The rearrangement links TRBV4-2 to TRBJ1-2; 8 positions match TRBD1. V lost 0 bases and J lost 6; bases outside the gene matches: 6. The CDR3 is 15 amino acids. The V gene's germline CDR1 is LGHNA and CDR2 YNFKEQ. The CDR3 here is CASSQEPDREDGYTF. DNA for the CDR3: TGTGCCAGCAGCCAAGAGCCGGACAGGGAGGATGGCTACACCTTC.

This clonotype was detected only a few times. A much larger clonotype is one base distant, so this may be a read error. The chain employs TRBV27 and TRBJ2-6; D unresolved. Trimming removed 8 bases from V and 0 bases from J, with 5 bases in between. Germline V gene lookup returns CDR1 MNHEY and CDR2 SMNVEV (reference sequence). The CDR3 has 13 residues. CDR3 in DNA: TGTGCCAGCCTCCCCTCTGGGGCCAACGTCCTGACTTTC. It specifies CASLPSGANVLTF. The whole variable domain, remainder taken from reference TRBV27 and TRBJ2-6, is EAQVTQNPRYLITVTGKKLTVTCSQNMNHEYMSWYRQDPGLGLRQIYYSMNVEVTDKGDVPEGYKVSRKEKRNFPLILESPSPNQTSLYFCASLPSGANVLTFGAGSRLTVL.